The 17 T cell receptor beta chains below come from one sample, sequenced in a study of identical twins. TCRdb reprocessed the 5' RACE reads with MiXCR, giving one entry per CDR3 protein. The data contain about 240,000 distinct CDR3 sequences, 6% to 8% of them seen just once; the ten biggest clones take up over 5%. These data are also associated with another study on yellow fever vaccine responses in identical twins.

Material for sequencing was CD8+ T cells sorted from blood. These receptors all stem from a woman aged 18-30 years in good health.

The table lists this clonotype with a few counts. The chain uses TRBV4-1 and TRBJ1-1, with D uncertain. Looked up from germline, CDR1 is MGHRA and CDR2 is YSYEKL. The CDR3 is 13 amino acids. V lost 0 bases to trimming and J lost 9 bases, with 11 bases between them. CDR3 nucleotides: TGCGCCAGCAGCCAAGAGACCGGACGAAAAGCTTTCTTT. This gives the protein CASSQETGRKAFF.

The rearrangement uses TRBV6-4 and TRBJ2-1; TRBD1 matches 7 bases. Per germline, CDR1 MRHNA and CDR2 SNTAGT. V lost 5 bases, J lost 5 bases, and 6 bases stayed unmatched. CDR3 length: 14 residues. The CDR3, as DNA: TGTGCCAGCAGTAAATGGGACAGAGACAATGAGCAGTTCTTC. Amino acids: CASSKWDRDNEQFF.

This chain links TRBV12-3 or TRBV12-4 with TRBJ1-2; 7 bases fit TRBD1. The CDR3 extends over 16 amino acids. V was clipped by 2 bases and J by 3 bases; unmatched bases: 9. The CDR3 bases are TGTGCCAGCAGTTTAACCGACGCGGGACAGTACTATGGCTACACCTTC. Translated: CASSLTDAGQYYGYTF.

The chain joins TRBV7-9 to TRBJ2-7, with unresolved D. This CDR3 has 12 amino acids. V lost 5 bases to trimming and J lost 5 bases, with 10 bases between them. Germline CDR1 SEHNR, CDR2 FQNEAQ (reference sequence). CDR3 protein: CASSTHSDEQYV. The CDR3 DNA follows: TGTGCCAGCAGCACGCACAGTGACGAGCAGTACGTC.

This chain connects TRBV28 to TRBJ2-1; TRBD2 agrees at 9 bases. The trim removed 1 base at V and 8 bases at J, leaving 15 bases unmatched. The CDR3 sequence is 18 residues long. The germline gives CDR1 MDHEN, CDR2 SYDVKM. Here the CDR3 reads CASSLSLAGILSWDEQFF. DNA of the CDR3: TGTGCCAGCAGTTTATCACTAGCGGGCATACTTTCGTGGGATGAGCAGTTCTTC.

The gene calls are TRBV20-1 and TRBJ2-7; TRBD2 matches 8 bases. The germline CDR1 and CDR2 sequences are DFQATT and SNEGSKA (reference sequence). V lost 0 bases to trimming and J lost 1 base; unmatched junction nucleotides: 5. CDR3 length: 15 amino acids. The chain's CDR3 is CSARDRLAGSYEQYF. The CDR3 nucleotides are TGCAGTGCTAGAGATCGGCTAGCGGGTTCCTACGAGCAGTACTTC.

This clonotype has ten or more counts. V usage is TRBV5-1 and J usage is TRBJ1-5; D remains ambiguous. There are 14 residues in the CDR3. V was clipped by 4 bases and J by 6 bases, with 14 bases between them. Germline V lookup: CDR1 SGHRS, CDR2 YFSETQ. CDR3 in DNA: TGCGCCAGCAGCATAGAACACGAATCTCAGCCCCAGCATTTT. This sequence encodes CASSIEHESQPQHF. Filled out from reference TRBV5-1 and TRBJ1-5, the complete variable domain reads KAGVTQTPRYLIKTRGQQVTLSCSPISGHRSVSWYQQTPGQGLQFLFEYFSETQRNKGNFPGRFSGRQFSNSRSEMNVSTLELGDSALYLCASSIEHESQPQHFGDGTRLSIL.

The sample holds a few counts of this clonotype. The genes are TRBV29-1 and TRBJ2-5; D is undetermined. The V end was cut by 0 bases, the J end by 0 bases, with 14 bases between. The germline CDR1 and CDR2 sequences are SQVTM and ANQGSEA. The CDR3 is 16 residues long. The CDR3: CSVEDPIGKDQETQYF. The CDR3 DNA is TGCAGCGTTGAAGATCCGATAGGGAAAGACCAAGAGACCCAGTACTTC.

This clonotype occurred many times. The chain carries TRBV6-5 and TRBJ1-2, with 9 bases lining up with TRBD1. The CDR3 extends over 12 amino acids. V shed 2 bases and J 14 bases; nucleotides not matched to a gene: 6. Germline CDR1 and CDR2: MNHEY and SVGAGI. The CDR3: CASSYGTGKRTF. As DNA, the CDR3 is TGTGCCAGCAGTTACGGGACAGGGAAGAGGACCTTC.

This clonotype was observed a handful of times. The chain couples TRBV28 to TRBJ2-2; D possibly uses TRBD1 or TRBD2 (5 bases each). Trimming removed 4 bases at V and 5 bases at J, with 14 bases between. The CDR3 extends over 15 amino acids. Germline-derived CDR1 and CDR2 are MDHEN and SYDVKM. In DNA, the CDR3 is TGTGCCAGCAGTTCCGCTATGGGGGTAACCGGGGAGCTGTTTTTT. Translation gives CASSSAMGVTGELFF.

This clonotype was counted between two and nine times. CDR3 bases: TGTGCCAGCAGCCACCGGGCCCAGGGGACAGATACGCAGTATTTT. Its translation is CASSHRAQGTDTQYF. The V gene is TRBV7-8, the J gene TRBJ2-3; D might be TRBD1 (6 bases). CDR1 is SGHVS, CDR2 FQNEAQ, per germline. The CDR3 covers 15 residues. Trimming took 5 bases from V and 3 from J, leaving 15 bases between them.

The genes are TRBV29-1 and TRBJ2-1; tentatively, D is TRBD2 (6 bases). Looked up from germline, CDR1 is SQVTM and CDR2 is ANQGSEA. The CDR3 has 14 amino acids. Trimming left V 6 bases short and J 0 bases short, with 12 bases between. The CDR3 sequence: CSVRDGSSYNEQFF. The CDR3, as DNA: TGCAGCGTCCGGGACGGGAGCTCCTACAATGAGCAGTTCTTC.

This clonotype has more than one count but fewer than ten. As DNA, the CDR3 is TGTGCCAGCAGCCAAGCTGGAGCTGGGGCCAACGTCCTGACTTTC. The encoded protein is CASSQAGAGANVLTF. The genes are TRBV3-1 and TRBJ2-6; D gene unclear. Per germline, CDR1 LGHDT and CDR2 YNNKEL (reference sequence). Trimming removed 1 base at V and 2 bases at J, with 6 bases between. This CDR3 spans 15 amino acids.

This clonotype was observed many times. The V call is TRBV29-1, the J call TRBJ2-7; 8 nucleotides align to TRBD1. The CDR3 contains 16 residues. The germline gives CDR1 SQVTM, CDR2 ANQGSEA. With 5 bases clipped from V and 4 bases from J, the junction kept 16 bases outside the gene matches. The DNA for the CDR3 is TGCAGCGTTTCGTCAGGGGGCTTGGTGGGTGGATACGAGCAGTACTTC. It codes for CSVSSGGLVGGYEQYF.

A few counts support this clonotype. V and J are TRBV11-2 and TRBJ2-3; D might be TRBD1 or TRBD2, each matching 6 bases. Deletions cut 4 bases from V and 1 base from J, with 18 bases between. The CDR3 contains 17 residues. Germline assignment: CDR1 SGHAT and CDR2 FQNNGV. The CDR3 here is CASSSITRGPGTDTQYF. The CDR3 DNA reads TGTGCCAGCAGCTCCATAACCCGGGGGCCCGGCACAGATACGCAGTATTTT.

This clonotype was observed at least ten times. The chain joins TRBV28 to TRBJ2-1; D remains ambiguous. The length of the CDR3 is 10 residues. Between the trimmed V and J ends, which lost 5 bases and 8 bases, there was a span of 4 bases. In germline, CDR1 is MDHEN, CDR2 SYDVKM. CDR3 DNA sequence: TGTGCCAGCAGTGCCCATGAGCAGTTCTTC. Its protein is CASSAHEQFF.

The table lists this clonotype with many counts. V and J are TRBV5-1 and TRBJ2-1, with D maybe TRBD1 (5 bases). Looked up from germline, CDR1 is SGHRS and CDR2 is YFSETQ. Between the trimmed V and J ends, which lost 0 bases and 1 base, there was a span of 8 bases. The CDR3 runs 15 residues. The CDR3 DNA follows: TGCGCCAGCAGCTTGGTGGCAGGGTCCTACAATGAGCAGTTCTTC. Its protein is CASSLVAGSYNEQFF.